A selection of T cell receptor beta chains follows, all from one sample in a study of early T cells in non-severe SARS-CoV-2 infection. From the 5' RACE reads, TCRdb called clonotypes with MiXCR, one entry per CDR3 protein. This sample has roughly 80,000 distinct CDR3 sequences, with 5% to 7% found just once. Specimen: whole blood. Receptor source: an adult who was a healthcare worker with PCR-confirmed SARS-CoV-2 infection or an uninfected control (not recorded which). Both conserved end residues are part of each CDR3. The D gene is left open where the match is weak. Only part of the rows carry a size: once, few, many, or a class if the clone is expanded.

abundance: many; d_gene: NA; v_gene: TRBV20-1; len: 11; j_gene: TRBJ2-7; CDR3nt: TGCAGTGCTAGTTTAGGGTACGAGCAGTACTTC; CDR3aa: CSASLGYEQYF
abundance: NA; d_gene: TRBD1; v_gene: TRBV29-1; len: 14; j_gene: TRBJ1-5; CDR3nt: TGCAGCGTTGGGACAGGGGCGGGCAATCAGCCCCAGCATTTT; CDR3aa: CSVGTGAGNQPQHF
abundance: many; d_gene: NA; v_gene: TRBV19; len: 14; j_gene: TRBJ1-1; CDR3nt: TGTGCCAGTACCACCTCGGGGGCTTGGACTGAAGCTTTCTTT; CDR3aa: CASTTSGAWTEAFF
abundance: few; d_gene: NA; v_gene: TRBV3-1; len: 14; j_gene: TRBJ1-1; CDR3nt: TGTGCCAGCAGCCAGGGCGTCAGGAACACTGAAGCTTTCTTT; CDR3aa: CASSQGVRNTEAFF
abundance: few; d_gene: NA; v_gene: TRBV7-2; len: 16; j_gene: TRBJ2-7; CDR3nt: TGTGCCAGCAGCCCGCGATCGACCGGGACACACTACGAGCAGTACTTC; CDR3aa: CASSPRSTGTHYEQYF
abundance: NA; d_gene: TRBD2; v_gene: TRBV9; len: 17; j_gene: TRBJ2-5; CDR3nt: TGTGCCAGCAGCGTAGGTACTAGCGCAAACCCCCGAGAGACCCAGTACTTC; CDR3aa: CASSVGTSANPRETQYF
abundance: many; d_gene: TRBD1; v_gene: TRBV20-1; len: 16; j_gene: TRBJ1-6; CDR3nt: TGCAGTGCTAGAGATACTGGGCAGGGGGATAATTCACCCCTCCACTTT; CDR3aa: CSARDTGQGDNSPLHF
abundance: many; d_gene: NA; v_gene: TRBV12-3/TRBV12-4; len: 13; j_gene: TRBJ1-2; CDR3nt: TGTGCCAGCAGTTTATACAGGGAGTACGGCTACACCTTC; CDR3aa: CASSLYREYGYTF
abundance: many; d_gene: NA; v_gene: TRBV4-3; len: 14; j_gene: TRBJ1-3; CDR3nt: TGCGCCAGCAGCCAACAAATCTCTGGAAACACCATATATTTT; CDR3aa: CASSQQISGNTIYF
abundance: large; d_gene: NA; v_gene: TRBV14; len: 15; j_gene: TRBJ2-1; CDR3nt: TGTGCCAGCAGCCAAGAAGGACATGGGGACAATGAGCAGTTCTTC; CDR3aa: CASSQEGHGDNEQFF
abundance: few; d_gene: NA; v_gene: TRBV6-1; len: 14; j_gene: TRBJ2-2; CDR3nt: TGTGCCAGCATGGCGGCGATGAACACCGGGGAGCTGTTTTTT; CDR3aa: CASMAAMNTGELFF
abundance: many; d_gene: NA; v_gene: TRBV29-1; len: 13; j_gene: TRBJ1-1; CDR3nt: TGCAGCGTGTCCCGACAGCTGAACACTGAAGCTTTCTTT; CDR3aa: CSVSRQLNTEAFF
abundance: many; d_gene: TRBD1; v_gene: TRBV6-2/TRBV6-3; len: 15; j_gene: TRBJ2-7; CDR3nt: TGTGCCAGCAGTTACCGGGACAGAGGGACCTACGAGCAGTACTTC; CDR3aa: CASSYRDRGTYEQYF
abundance: many; d_gene: NA; v_gene: TRBV5-1; len: 14; j_gene: TRBJ2-2; CDR3nt: TGCGCCAGCAGCTTGGGGCTGAACACCGGGGAGCTGTTTTTT; CDR3aa: CASSLGLNTGELFF
abundance: NA; d_gene: NA; v_gene: TRBV4-3; len: 14; j_gene: TRBJ1-6; CDR3nt: TGCGCCAGCAGCCAAACGGCCGGCAATTCACCCCTCCACTTT; CDR3aa: CASSQTAGNSPLHF
abundance: many; d_gene: NA; v_gene: TRBV6-2/TRBV6-3; len: 12; j_gene: TRBJ1-2; CDR3nt: TGTGCCAGCAGAGAGGGAGTTTTTGGCTACACCTTC; CDR3aa: CASREGVFGYTF
abundance: NA; d_gene: NA; v_gene: TRBV7-9; len: 16; j_gene: TRBJ2-1; CDR3nt: TGTGCCAGCAGCCCCAAGGGACTCAGCTCCTACAATGAGCAGTTCTTC; CDR3aa: CASSPKGLSSYNEQFF
abundance: NA; d_gene: NA; v_gene: TRBV6-6; len: 12; j_gene: TRBJ2-1; CDR3nt: TGTGCCAGCATGGGCGGATACAATGAGCAGTTCTTC; CDR3aa: CASMGGYNEQFF
abundance: few; d_gene: TRBD1; v_gene: TRBV11-2; len: 17; j_gene: TRBJ2-3; CDR3nt: TGTGCCAGCAGCAAACAGCGACAGGGAATGGGGACAGATACGCAGTATTTT; CDR3aa: CASSKQRQGMGTDTQYF
abundance: many; d_gene: NA; v_gene: TRBV28; len: 14; j_gene: TRBJ1-3; CDR3nt: TGTGCCAGCAGCCGGACTTTCTCTGGAAACACCATATATTTT; CDR3aa: CASSRTFSGNTIYF
abundance: few; d_gene: NA; v_gene: TRBV28; len: 15; j_gene: TRBJ2-2; CDR3nt: TGTGCCAGCAGTTTTCTAGGTCCTAACACCGGGGAGCTGTTTTTT; CDR3aa: CASSFLGPNTGELFF
abundance: NA; d_gene: NA; v_gene: TRBV4-2; len: 13; j_gene: TRBJ2-2; CDR3nt: TGTGCCAGCAGCCAAGATGCCTACGGGGAGCTGTTTTTT; CDR3aa: CASSQDAYGELFF
abundance: many; d_gene: TRBD2; v_gene: TRBV5-1; len: 16; j_gene: TRBJ2-2; CDR3nt: TGCGCCAGCAGCTTTAGCGGGAGTAGGGACACCGGGGAGCTGTTTTTT; CDR3aa: CASSFSGSRDTGELFF
abundance: few; d_gene: NA; v_gene: TRBV5-1; len: 14; j_gene: TRBJ2-2; CDR3nt: TGCGCCAGCTGTGGGGAACCGAACACCGGGGAGCTGTTTTTT; CDR3aa: CASCGEPNTGELFF
abundance: many; d_gene: NA; v_gene: TRBV29-1; len: 11; j_gene: TRBJ1-4; CDR3nt: TGCAGCGTCCGGACTAATGAAAAACTGTTTTTT; CDR3aa: CSVRTNEKLFF
abundance: many; d_gene: NA; v_gene: TRBV6-2/TRBV6-3; len: 14; j_gene: TRBJ1-4; CDR3nt: TGTGCCAGCAGTTCGGGACAACTAAATGAAAAACTGTTTTTT; CDR3aa: CASSSGQLNEKLFF
abundance: few; d_gene: NA; v_gene: TRBV9; len: 14; j_gene: TRBJ1-5; CDR3nt: TGTGCCAGCAGCGTAGATGGGTTGGATCAGCCCCAGCATTTT; CDR3aa: CASSVDGLDQPQHF
abundance: NA; d_gene: NA; v_gene: TRBV5-6; len: 15; j_gene: TRBJ1-2; CDR3nt: TGTGCCAGCAGGGGACAAGGAGGTTGGCTAGGAGGCTACACCTTC; CDR3aa: CASRGQGGWLGGYTF
abundance: NA; d_gene: NA; v_gene: TRBV10-3; len: 12; j_gene: TRBJ1-6; CDR3nt: TGTGCCATCAGTGAATCTACTTCACCCCTCCACTTT; CDR3aa: CAISESTSPLHF
abundance: NA; d_gene: TRBD1; v_gene: TRBV7-9; len: 16; j_gene: TRBJ2-1; CDR3nt: TGTGCCAGCAGCTTAGGGGACAGGGGTTTGGGCAATGAGCAGTTCTTC; CDR3aa: CASSLGDRGLGNEQFF
abundance: NA; d_gene: NA; v_gene: TRBV10-1; len: 15; j_gene: TRBJ2-3; CDR3nt: TGCGCCAGCAGTTCGGACGTAAAGGCTACAGATACGCAGTATTTT; CDR3aa: CASSSDVKATDTQYF
abundance: NA; d_gene: TRBD2; v_gene: TRBV28; len: 13; j_gene: TRBJ2-7; CDR3nt: TGTGCCAGTAGCCGCGGGAGGGCCTACGAGCAGTACTTC; CDR3aa: CASSRGRAYEQYF
abundance: NA; d_gene: NA; v_gene: TRBV9; len: 15; j_gene: TRBJ1-1; CDR3nt: TGTGCCAGCAGCGTAACCATGATATCGAACACTGAAGCTTTCTTT; CDR3aa: CASSVTMISNTEAFF
abundance: few; d_gene: NA; v_gene: TRBV6-2/TRBV6-3; len: 11; j_gene: TRBJ2-2; CDR3nt: TGTGCCAGCAGGCTAACCGGGGAGCTGTTTTTT; CDR3aa: CASRLTGELFF
abundance: many; d_gene: TRBD1; v_gene: TRBV11-2; len: 15; j_gene: TRBJ1-5; CDR3nt: TGTGCCAGCAGCTTAGTTTCAGGGGGCCATCAGCCCCAGCATTTT; CDR3aa: CASSLVSGGHQPQHF
abundance: few; d_gene: NA; v_gene: TRBV30; len: 13; j_gene: TRBJ2-3; CDR3nt: TGTGCCTGGAGTGTATCGAGCACAGATACGCAGTATTTT; CDR3aa: CAWSVSSTDTQYF
abundance: NA; d_gene: NA; v_gene: TRBV20-1; len: 13; j_gene: TRBJ1-1; CDR3nt: TGCAGTGCTAACCCGGGACCGAACACTGAAGCTTTCTTT; CDR3aa: CSANPGPNTEAFF
abundance: many; d_gene: TRBD2; v_gene: TRBV20-1; len: 17; j_gene: TRBJ2-7; CDR3nt: TGCAGTGCCAGACTAGCGGGGCAATCCAGACGGAGCTACGAGCAGTACTTC; CDR3aa: CSARLAGQSRRSYEQYF
abundance: many; d_gene: NA; v_gene: TRBV4-3; len: 15; j_gene: TRBJ2-7; CDR3nt: TGCGCCAGCAGCCAAGACCCGGAGACGGCTTACGAGCAGTACTTC; CDR3aa: CASSQDPETAYEQYF
abundance: few; d_gene: TRBD1; v_gene: TRBV10-2; len: 13; j_gene: TRBJ1-6; CDR3nt: TGCGCCAGCAGCGCGGACAGGGATTCACCCCTCCACTTT; CDR3aa: CASSADRDSPLHF
abundance: NA; d_gene: TRBD2; v_gene: TRBV4-2; len: 18; j_gene: TRBJ2-3; CDR3nt: TGTGCCAGCAGCCAAGATCCGGGACTAGCGGGAGCTGGAGATACGCAGTATTTT; CDR3aa: CASSQDPGLAGAGDTQYF
abundance: many; d_gene: NA; v_gene: TRBV20-1; len: 17; j_gene: TRBJ2-4; CDR3nt: TGCAGTGCTAGAGATATGGCGGGGTCGGCGGGCAAAAACATTCAGTACTTC; CDR3aa: CSARDMAGSAGKNIQYF
abundance: many; d_gene: NA; v_gene: TRBV29-1; len: 15; j_gene: TRBJ2-1; CDR3nt: TGCAGCGTTGCCGATCGCGGGAGAGGGGGCAATGAGCAGTTCTTC; CDR3aa: CSVADRGRGGNEQFF
abundance: NA; d_gene: NA; v_gene: TRBV7-2; len: 14; j_gene: TRBJ2-2; CDR3nt: TGTGCCAGCAGTTGGGGACGGACTTCTGGGGAGCTGTTTTTT; CDR3aa: CASSWGRTSGELFF
abundance: many; d_gene: TRBD2; v_gene: TRBV20-1; len: 15; j_gene: TRBJ2-1; CDR3nt: TGCAGTGCTCCAGGGACTAGCGGGAATAGGGGTGAGCAGTTCTTC; CDR3aa: CSAPGTSGNRGEQFF
abundance: NA; d_gene: NA; v_gene: TRBV7-2; len: 14; j_gene: TRBJ2-5; CDR3nt: TGTGCCAGCAGCTTACTAGGGGGTCGGGAGACCCAGTACTTC; CDR3aa: CASSLLGGRETQYF